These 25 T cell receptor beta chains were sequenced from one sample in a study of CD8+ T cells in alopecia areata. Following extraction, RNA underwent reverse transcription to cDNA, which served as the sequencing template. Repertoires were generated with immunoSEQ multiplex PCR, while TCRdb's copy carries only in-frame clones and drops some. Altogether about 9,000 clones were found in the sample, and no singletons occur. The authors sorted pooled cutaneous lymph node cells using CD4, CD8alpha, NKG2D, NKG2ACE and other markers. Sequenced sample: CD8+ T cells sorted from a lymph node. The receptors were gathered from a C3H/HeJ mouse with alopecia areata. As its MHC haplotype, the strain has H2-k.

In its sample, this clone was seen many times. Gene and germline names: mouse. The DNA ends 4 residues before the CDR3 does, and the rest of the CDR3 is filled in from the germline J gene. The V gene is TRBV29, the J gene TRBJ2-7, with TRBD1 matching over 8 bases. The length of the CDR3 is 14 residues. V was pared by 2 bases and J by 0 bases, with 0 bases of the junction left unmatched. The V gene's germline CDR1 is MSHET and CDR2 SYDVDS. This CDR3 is CASSLGTGSYEQYF. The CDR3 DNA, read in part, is TGTGCTAGCAGTTTAGGGACAGGCTCCTAT.

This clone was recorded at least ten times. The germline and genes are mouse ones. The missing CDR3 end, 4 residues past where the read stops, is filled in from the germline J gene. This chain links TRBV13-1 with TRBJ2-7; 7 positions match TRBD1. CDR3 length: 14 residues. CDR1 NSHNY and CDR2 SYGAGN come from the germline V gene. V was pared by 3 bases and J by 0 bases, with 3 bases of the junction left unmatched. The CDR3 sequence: CASSARDSSYEQYF. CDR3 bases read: TGTGCCAGCAGTGCCCGGGACAGCTCCTAT.

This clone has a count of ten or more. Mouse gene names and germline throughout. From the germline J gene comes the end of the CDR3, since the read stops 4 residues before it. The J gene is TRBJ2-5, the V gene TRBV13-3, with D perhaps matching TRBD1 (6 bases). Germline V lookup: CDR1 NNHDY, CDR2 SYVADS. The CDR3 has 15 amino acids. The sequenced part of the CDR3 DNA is TGTGCCAGCAGTGAGCCCGACAGGAGATCGGAC. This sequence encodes CASSEPDRRSD. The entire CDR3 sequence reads CASSEPDRRSDTQYF.

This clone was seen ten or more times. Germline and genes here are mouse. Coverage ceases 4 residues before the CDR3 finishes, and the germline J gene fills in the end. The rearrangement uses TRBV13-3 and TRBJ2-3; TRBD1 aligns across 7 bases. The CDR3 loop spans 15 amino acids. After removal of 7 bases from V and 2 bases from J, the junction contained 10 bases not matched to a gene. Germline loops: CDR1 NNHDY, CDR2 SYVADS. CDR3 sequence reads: CASSSGTDNAETLYF. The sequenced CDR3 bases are TGTGCCAGCTCCTCCGGGACAGACAATGCAGAA.

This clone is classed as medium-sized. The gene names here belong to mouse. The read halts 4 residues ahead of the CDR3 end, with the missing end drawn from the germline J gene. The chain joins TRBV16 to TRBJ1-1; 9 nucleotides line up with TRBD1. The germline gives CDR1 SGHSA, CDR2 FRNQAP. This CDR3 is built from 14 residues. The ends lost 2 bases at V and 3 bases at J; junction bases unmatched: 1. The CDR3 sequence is CASSLRDRDTEVFF. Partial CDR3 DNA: TGTGCAAGCAGCTTACGGGACAGGGACACA.

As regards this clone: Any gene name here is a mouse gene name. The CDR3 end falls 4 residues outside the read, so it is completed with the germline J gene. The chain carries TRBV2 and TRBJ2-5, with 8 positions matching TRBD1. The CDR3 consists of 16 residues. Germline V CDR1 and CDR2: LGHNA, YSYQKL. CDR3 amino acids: CASSQDLGTGRDTQYF. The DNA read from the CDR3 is TGTGCCAGCAGCCAAGATCTGGGGACAGGTCGAGAC.

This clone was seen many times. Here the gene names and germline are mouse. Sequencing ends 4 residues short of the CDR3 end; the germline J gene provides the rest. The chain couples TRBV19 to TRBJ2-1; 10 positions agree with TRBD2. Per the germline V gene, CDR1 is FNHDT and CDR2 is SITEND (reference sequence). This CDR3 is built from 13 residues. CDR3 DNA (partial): TGTGCCAGCAGTATGGACTGGGGGGCT. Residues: CASSMDWGA. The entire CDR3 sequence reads CASSMDWGAEQFF. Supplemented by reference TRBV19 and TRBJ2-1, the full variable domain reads GGIITQTPKFLIGQEGQKLTLKCQQNFNHDTMYWYRQDSGKGLRLIYYSITENDLQKGDLSEGYDASREKKSSFSLTVTSAQKNEMAVFLCASSMDWGAEQFFGPGTRLTVL.

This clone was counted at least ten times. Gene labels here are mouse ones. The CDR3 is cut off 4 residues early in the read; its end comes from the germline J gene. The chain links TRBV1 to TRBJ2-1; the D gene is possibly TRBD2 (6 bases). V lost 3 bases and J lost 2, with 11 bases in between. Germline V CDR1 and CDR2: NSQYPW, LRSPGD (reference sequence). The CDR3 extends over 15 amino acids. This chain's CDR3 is CTCSASPGDYAEQFF. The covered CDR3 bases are TGCACCTGCAGTGCTTCTCCTGGGGACTATGCT.

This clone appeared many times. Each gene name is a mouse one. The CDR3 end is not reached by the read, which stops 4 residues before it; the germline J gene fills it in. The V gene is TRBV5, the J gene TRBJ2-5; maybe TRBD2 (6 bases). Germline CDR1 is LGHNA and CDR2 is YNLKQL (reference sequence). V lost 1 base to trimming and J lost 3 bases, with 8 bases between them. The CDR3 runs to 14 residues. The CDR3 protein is CASSQVLGQDTQYF. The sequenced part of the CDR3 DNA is TGTGCCAGCAGCCAAGTTCTGGGGCAAGAC.

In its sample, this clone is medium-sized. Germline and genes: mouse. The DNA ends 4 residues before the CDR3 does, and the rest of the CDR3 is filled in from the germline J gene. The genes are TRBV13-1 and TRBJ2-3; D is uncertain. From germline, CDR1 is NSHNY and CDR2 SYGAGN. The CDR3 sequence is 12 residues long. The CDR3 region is CASSEKGETLYF. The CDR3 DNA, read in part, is TGTGCCAGCAGTGAGAAGGGAGAA.

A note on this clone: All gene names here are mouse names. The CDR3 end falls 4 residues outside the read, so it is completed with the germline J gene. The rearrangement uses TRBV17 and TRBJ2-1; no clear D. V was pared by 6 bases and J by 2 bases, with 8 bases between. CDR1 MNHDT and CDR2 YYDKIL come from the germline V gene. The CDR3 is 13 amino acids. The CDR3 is CASSWRYYAEQFF. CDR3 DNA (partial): TGTGCTAGCAGCTGGAGGTACTATGCT. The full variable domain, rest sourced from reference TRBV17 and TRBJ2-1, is DTTVKQNPRYKLARVGKPVNLICSQTMNHDTMYWYQKKPNQAPKLLLFYYDKILNREADTFEKFQSSRPNNSFCSLYIGSAGLEYSAMYLCASSWRYYAEQFFGPGTRLTVL.

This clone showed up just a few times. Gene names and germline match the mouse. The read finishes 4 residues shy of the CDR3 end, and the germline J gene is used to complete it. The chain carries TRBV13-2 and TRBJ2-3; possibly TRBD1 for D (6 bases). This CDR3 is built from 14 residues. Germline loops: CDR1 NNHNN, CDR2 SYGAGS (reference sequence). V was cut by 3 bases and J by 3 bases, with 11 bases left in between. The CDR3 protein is CASGAGAGAETLYF. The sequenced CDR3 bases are TGTGCCAGCGGTGCAGGGGCGGGAGCAGAA.

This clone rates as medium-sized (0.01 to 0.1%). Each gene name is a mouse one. The sequenced CDR3 bases are TGTGCCAGCAGTACCGACAGGGGGAATTCCTATAATTCGCCC. This encodes CASSTDRGNSYNSP. From start to end, the CDR3 is CASSTDRGNSYNSPLYF. V usage is TRBV19 and J usage is TRBJ1-6, with 9 bases that match TRBD1. Read data end 3 residues before the CDR3 end; the end is taken from the germline J gene. TRBJ1-6 is identified as an open reading frame with a role that is uncertain. CDR1 is FNHDT, CDR2 SITEND, per germline (reference sequence). CDR3 size: 17 residues. With V trimmed by 3 bases and J by 0 bases, 4 bases remained unmatched.

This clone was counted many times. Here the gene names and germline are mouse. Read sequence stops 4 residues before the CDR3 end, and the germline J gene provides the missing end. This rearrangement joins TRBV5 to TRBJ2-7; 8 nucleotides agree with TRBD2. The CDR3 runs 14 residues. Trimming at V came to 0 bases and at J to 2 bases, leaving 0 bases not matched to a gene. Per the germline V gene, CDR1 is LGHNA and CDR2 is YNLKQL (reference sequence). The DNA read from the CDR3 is TGTGCCAGCAGCCAAGACTGGGGGGCCTAT. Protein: CASSQDWGAY. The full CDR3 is CASSQDWGAYEQYF.

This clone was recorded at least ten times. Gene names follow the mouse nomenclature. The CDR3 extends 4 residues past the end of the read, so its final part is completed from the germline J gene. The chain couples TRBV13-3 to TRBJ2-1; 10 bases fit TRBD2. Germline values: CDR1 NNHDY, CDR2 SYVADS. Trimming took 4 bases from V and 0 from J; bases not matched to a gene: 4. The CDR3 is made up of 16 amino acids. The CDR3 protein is CASSSLGGYNYAEQFF. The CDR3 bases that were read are TGTGCCAGCAGTTCACTGGGGGGGTATAACTATGCT.

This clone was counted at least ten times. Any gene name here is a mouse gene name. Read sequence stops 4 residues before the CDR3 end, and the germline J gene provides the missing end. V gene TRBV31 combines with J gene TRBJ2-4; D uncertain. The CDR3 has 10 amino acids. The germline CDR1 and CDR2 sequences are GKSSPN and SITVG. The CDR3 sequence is CAWSLNTLYF. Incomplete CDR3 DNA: TGTGCCTGGAGTCTGAAC.

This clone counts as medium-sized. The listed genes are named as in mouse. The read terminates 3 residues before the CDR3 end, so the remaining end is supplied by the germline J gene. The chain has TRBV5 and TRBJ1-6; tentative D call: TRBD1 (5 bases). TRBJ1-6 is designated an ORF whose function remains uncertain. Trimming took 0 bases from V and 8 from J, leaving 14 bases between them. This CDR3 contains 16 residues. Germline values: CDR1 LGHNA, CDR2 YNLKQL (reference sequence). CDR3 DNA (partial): TGTGCCAGCAGCCAAGATTCGGCCAGGGCGGATTCGCCC. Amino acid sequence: CASSQDSARADSP. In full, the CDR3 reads CASSQDSARADSPLYF.

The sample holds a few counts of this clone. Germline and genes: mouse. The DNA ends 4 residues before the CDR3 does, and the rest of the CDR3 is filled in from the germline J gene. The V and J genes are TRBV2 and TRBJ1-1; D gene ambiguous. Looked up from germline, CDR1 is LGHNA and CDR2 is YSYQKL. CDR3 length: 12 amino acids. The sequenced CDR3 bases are TGTGCCAGCAGCCCCCCAGTCCCA. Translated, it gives CASSPPVP. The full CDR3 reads CASSPPVPEVFF.

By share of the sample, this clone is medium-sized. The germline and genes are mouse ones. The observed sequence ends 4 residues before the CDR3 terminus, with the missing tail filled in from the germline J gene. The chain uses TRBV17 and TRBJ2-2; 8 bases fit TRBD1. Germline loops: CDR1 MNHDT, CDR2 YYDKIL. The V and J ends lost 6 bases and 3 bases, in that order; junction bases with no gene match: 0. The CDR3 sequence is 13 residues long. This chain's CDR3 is CASRTGDTGQLYF. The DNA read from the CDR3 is TGTGCTAGCAGGACAGGGGACACCGGG.

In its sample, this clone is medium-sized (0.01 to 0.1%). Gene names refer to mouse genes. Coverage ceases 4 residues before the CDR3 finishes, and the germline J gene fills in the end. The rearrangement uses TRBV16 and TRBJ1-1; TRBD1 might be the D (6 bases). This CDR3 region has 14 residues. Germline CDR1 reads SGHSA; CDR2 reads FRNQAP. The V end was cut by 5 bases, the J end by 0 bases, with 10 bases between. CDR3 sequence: CASSQGHANTEVFF. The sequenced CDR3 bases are TGTGCAAGCAGCCAGGGACATGCAAACACA.

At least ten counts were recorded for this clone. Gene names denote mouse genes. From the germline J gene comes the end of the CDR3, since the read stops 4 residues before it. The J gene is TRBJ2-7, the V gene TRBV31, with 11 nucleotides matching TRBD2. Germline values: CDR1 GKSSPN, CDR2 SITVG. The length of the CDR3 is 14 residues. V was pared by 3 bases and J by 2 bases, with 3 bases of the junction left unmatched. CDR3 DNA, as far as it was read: TGTGCCTGGAGCTCGACTGGGGGGGCCTAT. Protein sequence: CAWSSTGGAY. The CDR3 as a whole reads CAWSSTGGAYEQYF.

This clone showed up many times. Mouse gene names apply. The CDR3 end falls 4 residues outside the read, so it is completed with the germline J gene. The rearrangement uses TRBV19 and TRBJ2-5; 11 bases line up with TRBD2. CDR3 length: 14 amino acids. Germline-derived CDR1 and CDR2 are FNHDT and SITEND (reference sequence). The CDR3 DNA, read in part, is TGTGCCAGCAGCACTGGGGGGGCGGGAGAC. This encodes CASSTGGAGD. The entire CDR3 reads CASSTGGAGDTQYF.

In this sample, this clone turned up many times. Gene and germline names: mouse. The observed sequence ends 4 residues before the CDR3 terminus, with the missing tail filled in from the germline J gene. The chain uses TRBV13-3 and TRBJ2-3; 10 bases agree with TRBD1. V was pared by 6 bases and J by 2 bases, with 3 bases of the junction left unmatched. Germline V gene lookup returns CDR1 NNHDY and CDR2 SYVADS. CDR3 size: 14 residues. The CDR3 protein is CASTRQGAAETLYF. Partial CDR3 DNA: TGTGCCAGCACCAGACAGGGGGCTGCAGAA.

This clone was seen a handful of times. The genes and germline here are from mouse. CDR3 bases read: TGTGCCAGCTCGCACTGGGGGGAAAAC. This sequence encodes CASSHWGEN. The entire CDR3 is CASSHWGENTLYF. This sequence joins TRBV13-1 and TRBJ2-4; 9 nucleotides match TRBD2. The CDR3 end falls 4 residues outside the read, so it is completed with the germline J gene. There are 13 residues in the CDR3. The germline V gene has CDR1 NSHNY and CDR2 SYGAGN.

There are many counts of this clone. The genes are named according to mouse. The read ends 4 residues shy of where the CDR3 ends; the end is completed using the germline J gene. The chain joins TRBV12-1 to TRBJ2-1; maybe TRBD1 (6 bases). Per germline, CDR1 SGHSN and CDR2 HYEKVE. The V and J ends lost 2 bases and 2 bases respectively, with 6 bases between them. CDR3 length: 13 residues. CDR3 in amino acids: CASSPGDYAEQFF. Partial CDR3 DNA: TGTGCCAGCTCTCCAGGGGACTATGCT.